The rows below give T cell receptor beta chains drawn from one sample of a study of blood T cell repertoires in COVID-19. Generated by immunoSEQ multiplex PCR, the TCRdb table keeps only in-frame clones and is missing some. Of some 120,000 clones in the sample, under 95% were seen once. Sample: peripheral blood. The receptors were gathered from a man in his sixties with COVID-19, enrolled during active disease. The CDR3 runs from the conserved cysteine through the conserved F or W. The order of the fields is V gene, J gene, CDR3 length, D gene, clone size, CDR3 protein. A D gene is named only where the DNA matches it firmly. Size values are once, few and many counts, or a class for expanded clones, and some rows have none.

>TRBV7-3|TRBJ1-3|17|TRBD1|NA
CASSLNEGAGAGNTIYF
>TRBV7-2|TRBJ2-1|14|NA|NA
CASSLTGPANEQFF
>TRBV29-1|TRBJ2-1|13|TRBD2|NA
CSVQSSGRGEQFF
>TRBV12-3/TRBV12-4|TRBJ1-2|13|NA|NA
CASSLQAGYGYTF
>TRBV6-2/TRBV6-3|TRBJ2-7|16|TRBD2|NA
CASSSRLAGEWNEQYF
>TRBV2|TRBJ1-2|15|NA|NA
CASSVDRTSNYGYTF
>TRBV7-2|TRBJ2-7|16|TRBD1|NA
CASSPQTGGGTYEQYF
>TRBV11-1|TRBJ2-7|14|NA|NA
CASSLAGAVYEQYF
>TRBV28|TRBJ2-3|16|TRBD1|NA
CASSSGGQGATDTQYF
>TRBV4-2|TRBJ2-7|15|NA|NA
CASSPRDSLSYEQYF
>TRBV30|TRBJ1-2|11|NA|once
CACSPGGGYTF
>TRBV4-1|TRBJ2-2|16|TRBD1|NA
CASSNQGVSNTGELFF
>TRBV7-3|TRBJ2-7|17|TRBD2|NA
CASSPGLAGGSSYEQYF
>TRBV29-1|TRBJ2-7|16|TRBD2|NA
CSVAASGRFLLEQQYF
>TRBV11-3|TRBJ1-1|14|TRBD1|once
CASSSDREDTEAFF
>TRBV12-5|TRBJ1-3|14|NA|NA
CASGLGQATNTIYF
>TRBV7-9|TRBJ2-7|14|NA|NA
CASSLGGGGYEQYF
>TRBV10-1|TRBJ2-6|17|TRBD1|NA
CASSEGTGTPGANVLTF
>TRBV2|TRBJ2-7|13|TRBD1|NA
CASRGDSGYEQYF